Shown below are 10 T cell receptor beta chains from a single sample sequenced in a study of blood T cell repertoires in COVID-19. Method: immunoSEQ multiplex PCR; TCRdb's copy keeps in-frame clones and lacks some. There are approximately 100,000 clones in the sample; 84% occur only once, and 12% lies in the top ten. The sample consisted of peripheral blood. The receptors stem from a human donor in a cohort sampled during active COVID-19.

This clone was recorded once. The chain employs TRBV7-9 and TRBJ1-1; TRBD1 might be the D (5 bases). CDR1 SEHNR and CDR2 FQNEAQ come from the germline V gene (reference sequence). The CDR3 consists of 15 residues. V shed 5 bases and J shed 0 bases, with 13 bases lying between them. This CDR3 is CASSPRTRMNTEAFF. In nucleotides, the CDR3 is TGTGCCAGCAGCCCAAGGACACGCATGAACACTGAAGCTTTCTTT.

V gene TRBV6-6 combines with J gene TRBJ2-2; 8 nucleotides line up with TRBD2. This CDR3 has 16 amino acids. The V segment lost 2 bases and the J segment 6 bases; nucleotides outside the gene matches: 8. Germline CDR1 is MNHNY and CDR2 is SVGAGI (reference sequence). The CDR3 DNA reads TGTGCCAGCAGTTACGGGTTAGCGGGGTTGTCCGGGGAGCTGTTTTTT. Translating it yields CASSYGLAGLSGELFF.

The CDR3 here is CASSQDHAAGSGGDRQYF. In DNA form, the CDR3 reads TGCGCCAGCAGCCAAGATCATGCGGCGGGTAGCGGGGGGGATAGGCAGTACTTC. The chain is built from TRBV4-3 and TRBJ2-7; the match to TRBD2 covers 11 bases. CDR1 is LGHNA, CDR2 YSLEER, per germline. The length of the CDR3 is 18 residues. J lost 9 bases, V lost 0 bases, and 16 bases had no gene match.

The chain recombines TRBV20-1 with TRBJ1-2; TRBD1 agrees at 7 bases. The CDR3 is 15 residues long. The germline gives CDR1 DFQATT, CDR2 SNEGSKA (reference sequence). J lost 4 bases, V lost 3 bases, and 11 bases had no gene match. The DNA for the CDR3 is TGCAGTGCTAGTTCATACCACAGGGGTCTCTATGGCTACACCTTC. Protein: CSASSYHRGLYGYTF.

This chain connects TRBV2 to TRBJ2-3; D not certain. Trimming pared 4 bases from V and 0 bases from J, leaving 8 bases between. The CDR3 length is 14 residues. CDR1 SNHLY and CDR2 FYNNEI come from the germline V gene. The CDR3 loop is CASSAGLSTDTQYF. CDR3 nucleotides: TGTGCCAGCAGTGCAGGATTGAGCACAGATACGCAGTATTTT.

V gene TRBV5-4 combines with J gene TRBJ2-1, with a weak D call TRBD2 (6 bases). This CDR3 region has 16 residues. The V and J ends lost 5 bases and 5 bases respectively, with 20 bases between them. Per the germline V gene, CDR1 is SGHNT and CDR2 is YYREEE (reference sequence). CDR3 nucleotides: TGTGCCAGCAGTTTTACAGCACCGGGACTCAACAATGAGCAGTTCTTC. Protein product: CASSFTAPGLNNEQFF.

V usage is TRBV6-6 and J usage is TRBJ1-2, with D uncertain. Germline V lookup: CDR1 MNHNY, CDR2 SVGAGI (reference sequence). V gave up 0 bases and J gave up 0 bases, with 11 bases separating them. This CDR3 is built from 16 residues. The CDR3: CASSYSSGSTNYGYTF. CDR3 sequence (DNA): TGTGCCAGCAGTTACTCGAGCGGAAGTACTAACTATGGCTACACCTTC.

The chain is built from TRBV6-2 or TRBV6-3 and TRBJ2-7; 12 bases map to TRBD2. With V trimmed by 6 bases and J by 2 bases, 11 bases remained unmatched. The CDR3 has 17 residues. Germline V gene sequence: CDR1 MNHEY, CDR2 SVGEGT. CDR3 amino acids: CASSHTSGGPLTYEQYF. The CDR3 DNA reads TGTGCCAGCAGCCATACTAGCGGGGGGCCCCTGACCTACGAGCAGTACTTC.

Here the CDR3 DNA reads TGTGCCAGTAGTGCCGAGACAGGGGCCCTCAATGAAAAACTGTTTTTT. This encodes CASSAETGALNEKLFF. The chain has TRBV19 and TRBJ1-4; 8 nucleotides agree with TRBD1. The CDR3 is made up of 16 amino acids. The germline V gene has CDR1 LNHDA and CDR2 SQIVND (reference sequence). Trimming removed 5 bases from V and 5 bases from J; junction bases left unmatched: 10.

The sample holds one count of this clone. This sequence joins TRBV5-1 and TRBJ2-3, with TRBD1 as a possible D gene (6 bases). Germline V gene lookup returns CDR1 SGHRS and CDR2 YFSETQ. This CDR3 spans 16 amino acids. V was clipped by 4 bases and J by 0 bases, with 15 bases between them. The DNA of the CDR3 is TGCGCCAGCAGCCCGGACAGTTCAACTAGCACAGATACGCAGTATTTT. This translates into CASSPDSSTSTDTQYF.